Reported below is one T cell receptor (beta chain). The antigen remains undetermined. The identical CDR3 is also encoded by other nucleotide sequences in the sample. The data were taken from a study of beta chain features in type 1 diabetes. The authors reverse transcribed all of the isolated RNA, so sequencing captured expressed TCRB transcripts. TCRdb's table, derived via immunoSEQ multiplex PCR, lists solely in-frame clones and lacks some. The sample includes more than 250,000 clones, about a fifth of them seen just once. CDR1 is SNHLY and CDR2 is FYNNEI in the germline V gene. V lost 0 bases and J lost 1, with 6 bases in between. CDR3 length: 14 amino acids. General study results and limits: In every one of the four CD4+ subsets, TCRB CDR3s were moderately but significantly shorter in Type 1 diabetes patients.

The TCR originated in a woman in her thirties or forties with type 1 diabetes. The source material was naive CD4+ T cells from blood. The chain links TRBV2 to TRBJ1-1, with D maybe TRBD1 (5 bases). The CDR3 DNA is TGTGCCAGCAGTGAAGCGGGGGGGAACACTGAAGCTTTCTTT. It codes for CASSEAGGNTEAFF. The full variable domain, with the rest looked up from reference TRBV2 and TRBJ1-1, is EPEVTQTPSHQVTQMGQEVILRCVPISNHLYFYWYRQILGQKVEFLVSFYNNEISEKSEIFDDQFSVERPDGSNFTLKIRSTKLEDSAMYFCASSEAGGNTEAFFGQGTRLTVV.